The 15 T cell receptor beta chains below come from one sample, sequenced in a study of T cell repertoires in aging, cancer and after chemotherapy. Amplification of TCR beta used genomic DNA extracted from peripheral blood. Rearranged V-D-J TRB sequences were amplified with a mixed TRB-A/B primer pool. TCRdb independently ran MiXCR on the multiplex PCR reads; one entry per CDR3 protein. This sample has some 4,900 distinct CDR3 sequences; approximately 33% occur once, and the top ten carry under 20%. The source material was blood. The receptors here all came from a human donor with a blood cancer. The donor label of this sample is uncertain.

In its sample, this clonotype was seen a few times. V gene TRBV11-1 combines with J gene TRBJ2-3, with unresolved D. The CDR3 has 12 amino acids. Germline V lookup: CDR1 SGHAT, CDR2 FQDESV (reference sequence). Trimming cost V 3 bases and J 0 bases, with 1 base left between them. DNA of the CDR3: TGTGCCAGCAGCTTGAGCACAGATACGCAGTATTTT. Encoded protein: CASSLSTDTQYF.

This clonotype has only a few counts. The CDR3 loop reads CASSHYTSNTGELFF. CDR3 nucleotide sequence: TGTGCCAGCAGCCATTACACGTCGAACACCGGGGAGCTGTTTTTT. This chain links TRBV14 with TRBJ2-2; the D is unclear. CDR3 length: 15 amino acids. Germline V gene data show CDR1 as SGHDN and CDR2 as FVKESK. The V and J ends lost 3 bases and 0 bases respectively, with 8 bases between them.

Notes on this clonotype: One end of the junction is discordant with germline, which a read error may explain. This chain uses TRBV5-6 with TRBJ2-2, with D possibly being TRBD1 or TRBD2 (5 bases each). CDR3 length equals 15 residues. CDR1 and CDR2 (germline): SGHDT, YYEEEE. The CDR3 nucleotides read TGCGCCAGCAGCTTGCTGGGACGGAACACCGGGGAGCTGTTTTTT. Residues: CASSLLGRNTGELFF.

The rearrangement joins TRBV27 to TRBJ1-2, with TRBD1 as a possible D gene (6 bases). Per germline, CDR1 MNHEY and CDR2 SMNVEV (reference sequence). V lost 5 bases and J lost 4, with 17 bases in between. CDR3 length: 15 residues. CDR3 DNA sequence: TGTGCCAGCAGTCCCCGGGGGGGGGGCCTCTATGGCTACACCTTC. Translating gives CASSPRGGGLYGYTF.

This clonotype ranks as medium-sized. The V call is TRBV19, the J call TRBJ2-3; 8 bases are shared with TRBD2. V shed 6 bases, J shed 4 bases, and the junction held 12 bases outside the gene matches. The CDR3 runs to 16 residues. Germline assignment: CDR1 LNHDA and CDR2 SQIVND (reference sequence). In nucleotides, the CDR3 is TGTGCCAGTAGAAGGACTAGCAAGAAAGCTTCAGATACGCAGTATTTT. It is translated as CASRRTSKKASDTQYF.

To note about this clonotype: Relative to the germline gene, one junction end is altered; a read error may explain this. V is TRBV19 and J is TRBJ2-2; tentatively, D is TRBD1 or TRBD2 (5 bases each). The CDR3 loop spans 14 amino acids. Germline loops: CDR1 LNHDA, CDR2 SQIVND (reference sequence). In DNA form, the CDR3 reads TGTGCCAGTAGTACCGGGGCGAACACCGGGGAGCTGCTTTTT. As protein: CASSTGANTGELLF.

This chain uses TRBV12-3 or TRBV12-4 with TRBJ2-2, with TRBD2 as a possible D gene (7 bases). The CDR3 contains 16 residues. V dropped 7 bases and J dropped 4 bases, with 19 bases sitting between them. This CDR3 is CASKSIRGALTGELFF. The DNA of the CDR3 is TGTGCCAGCAAATCTATTCGGGGGGCCCTCACCGGGGAGCTGTTTTTT.

This clonotype was found a few times. The V gene is TRBV5-1, the J gene TRBJ2-3; tentatively, D is TRBD2 (7 bases). The CDR3 covers 16 residues. The V end was cut by 0 bases, the J end by 2 bases, with 13 bases between. The germline CDR1 and CDR2 sequences are SGHRS and YFSETQ. CDR3 sequence: CASSLEGGGHTDTQYF. CDR3 DNA: TGCGCCAGCAGCTTGGAAGGGGGGGGGCACACAGATACGCAGTATTTT.

The chain employs TRBV5-6 and TRBJ2-1, with TRBD2 matching over 8 bases. In germline, CDR1 is SGHDT, CDR2 YYEEEE. The CDR3 runs 16 residues. The ends lost 5 bases at V and 3 bases at J; junction bases unmatched: 10. CDR3 amino acids: CASSYLAGPVYNEQFF. CDR3 DNA: TGTGCCAGCAGTTACCTAGCGGGCCCAGTCTACAATGAGCAGTTCTTC.

The CDR3 region has the DNA TGTGCCAGCAGTTCACAGGTGAACACTGAAGCTTTCTTT. It is translated as CASSSQVNTEAFF. The chain combines TRBV11-2 with TRBJ1-1, with D possibly being TRBD1 (5 bases). Germline lookup yields CDR1 SGHAT and CDR2 FQNNGV. V dropped 6 bases and J dropped 0 bases, with 8 bases sitting between them. The CDR3 has 13 amino acids. Variable domain in full (rest from reference TRBV11-2 and TRBJ1-1): EAGVAQSPRYKIIEKRQSVAFWCNPISGHATLYWYQQILGQGPKLLIQFQNNGVVDDSQLPKDRFSAERLKGVDSTLKIQPAKLEDSAVYLCASSSQVNTEAFFGQGTRLTVV.

V usage is TRBV7-9 and J usage is TRBJ1-1; D uncertain. The V and J ends lost 3 bases and 7 bases respectively, with 6 bases between them. The CDR3 consists of 11 residues. The germline V gene encodes CDR1 SEHNR and CDR2 FQNEAQ (reference sequence). The CDR3 coding sequence is TGTGCCAGCAGCTTGGAGCTTGAAGCTTTCTTT. Translating it yields CASSLELEAFF.

Worth noting for this clonotype: At one of its ends the junction is not consistent with the germline gene, which may arise from a read error. The chain recombines TRBV5-3 with TRBJ1-1; TRBD1 matches 7 bases. TRBV5-3 qualifies as an ORF whose function is uncertain. CDR3 length: 12 amino acids. The CDR3 coding sequence is TGCGCCAGCAGAAAAACAGGGGACGAAGCTTTCTTT. This sequence encodes CASRKTGDEAFF.

This rearrangement joins TRBV6-1 to TRBJ1-1; tentatively, D is TRBD1 (6 bases). This CDR3 spans 16 amino acids. V gave up 7 bases and J gave up 3 bases, with 21 bases separating them. CDR1 is MNHNS and CDR2 is SASEGT in the germline V gene. The CDR3 coding sequence is TGTGCCAGCACCTCGAAGGGGGGGGGTTGGTACACTGAAGCTTTCTTT. Its translation: CASTSKGGGWYTEAFF.

The rearrangement uses TRBV6-5 and TRBJ1-6, with D hard to call. CDR1 and CDR2 (germline): MNHEY, SVGAGI. V was clipped by 4 bases and J by 9 bases, with 13 bases between them. The CDR3 is 14 amino acids. The DNA for the CDR3 is TGTGCCAGCAGTTCTGTCCTTTCGAGTTCACCCCTCCACTTT. Its translation is CASSSVLSSSPLHF.

The chain has TRBV7-9 and TRBJ1-5; D is unresolved. CDR1 SEHNR and CDR2 FQNEAQ come from the germline V gene (reference sequence). V was clipped by 4 bases and J by 0 bases, with 7 bases between them. The CDR3 totals 14 residues. The CDR3 bases are TGTGCCAGCAGCTCGTCAGGTAGCAATCAGCCCCAGCATTTT. It specifies CASSSSGSNQPQHF.